Listed below are T cell receptor beta chains from one sample, sequenced in a study of T cells in Graves' hyperthyroidism and ophthalmopathy. TCRdb re-derived calls from the multiplex PCR reads in MiXCR, one entry per CDR3 protein. The sample lists hundreds of thousands of distinct CDR3 sequences; 35% to 45% were seen once. Sequenced: blood. The receptor source for this set is a man aged 18 to 29 with Graves' hyperthyroidism. The CDR3 runs from the conserved cysteine through the conserved F or W. Fields, in order: CDR3 protein, CDR3 DNA, D gene, V gene, clone size, J gene. A D gene is named only where the DNA matches it firmly. Size tells how often a clone was seen (once, few, many) or the class of an expanded clone, and some rows leave it out.

CDR3aa: CATSESGTETQYF
CDR3nt: TGTGCCACCAGTGAAAGCGGGACGGAGACCCAGTACTTC
d_gene: TRBD2
v_gene: TRBV24-1
abundance: once
j_gene: TRBJ2-5

CDR3aa: CSVEDQGETEAFF
CDR3nt: TGCAGCGTTGAAGATCAGGGAGAGACTGAAGCTTTCTTT
d_gene: .
v_gene: TRBV29-1
abundance: many
j_gene: TRBJ1-1

CDR3aa: CASSHALEETQYF
CDR3nt: TGTGCCAGCAGCCACGCCCTGGAGGAGACCCAGTACTTC
d_gene: .
v_gene: TRBV7-3
abundance: .
j_gene: TRBJ2-5

CDR3aa: CASSFSSQNQPQHF
CDR3nt: TGTGCCAGTTCCTTTAGCAGTCAGAATCAGCCCCAGCATTTT
d_gene: .
v_gene: TRBV19
abundance: few
j_gene: TRBJ1-5

CDR3aa: CSASDLQSSYEQYF
CDR3nt: TGCAGTGCTTCCGATCTTCAAAGCTCCTACGAGCAGTACTTC
d_gene: .
v_gene: TRBV20-1
abundance: .
j_gene: TRBJ2-7

CDR3aa: CASSRVAGVAETQYF
CDR3nt: TGTGCCAGCAGTCGGGTAGCGGGGGTTGCGGAGACCCAGTACTTC
d_gene: TRBD2
v_gene: TRBV6-5
abundance: few
j_gene: TRBJ2-5

CDR3aa: CASSPWGYGYTF
CDR3nt: TGTGCCAGCAGTCCCTGGGGCTATGGCTACACCTTC
d_gene: .
v_gene: TRBV12-3/TRBV12-4
abundance: many
j_gene: TRBJ1-2

CDR3aa: CASSSGQVPEQYF
CDR3nt: TGTGCCAGCAGCTCGGGACAGGTGCCCGAGCAGTACTTC
d_gene: TRBD1
v_gene: TRBV5-8
abundance: .
j_gene: TRBJ2-7

CDR3aa: CASSVDRVVEEQYF
CDR3nt: TGTGCCAGCAGTGTAGACAGGGTAGTGGAAGAGCAGTACTTC
d_gene: TRBD1
v_gene: TRBV2
abundance: few
j_gene: TRBJ2-7

CDR3aa: CASSLTQTDPYGYTF
CDR3nt: TGTGCCAGCAGCTTAACCCAGACAGACCCCTATGGCTACACCTTC
d_gene: .
v_gene: TRBV7-3
abundance: .
j_gene: TRBJ1-2

CDR3aa: CAIAEGGSNQQYF
CDR3nt: TGTGCCATCGCGGAGGGGGGGAGCAATCAGCAGTACTTC
d_gene: .
v_gene: TRBV10-3
abundance: .
j_gene: TRBJ2-7

CDR3aa: CSARVRGREQYF
CDR3nt: TGCAGTGCTAGAGTCAGGGGGCGGGAGCAGTACTTC
d_gene: TRBD1
v_gene: TRBV20-1
abundance: once
j_gene: TRBJ2-7

CDR3aa: CASSLGGHPTGLNSPLHF
CDR3nt: TGTGCCAGCAGCTTAGGGGGACATCCAACAGGGCTGAATTCACCCCTCCACTTT
d_gene: .
v_gene: TRBV7-6
abundance: few
j_gene: TRBJ1-6

CDR3aa: CAISREEVGAFF
CDR3nt: TGTGCCATCAGCCGAGAGGAGGTCGGGGCTTTCTTT
d_gene: .
v_gene: TRBV10-3
abundance: .
j_gene: TRBJ1-1

CDR3aa: CSVEDGDEQYF
CDR3nt: TGCAGCGTTGAGGATGGGGACGAGCAGTACTTC
d_gene: .
v_gene: TRBV29-1
abundance: many
j_gene: TRBJ2-7

CDR3aa: CASSDRGGSPLHF
CDR3nt: TGTGCCAGCAGTGACAGGGGAGGTTCACCCCTCCACTTT
d_gene: TRBD1
v_gene: TRBV12-3/TRBV12-4
abundance: many
j_gene: TRBJ1-6

CDR3aa: CASSERYLKDEQYF
CDR3nt: TGTGCCAGCAGTGAGCGGTATCTCAAGGACGAGCAGTACTTC
d_gene: .
v_gene: TRBV6-1
abundance: few
j_gene: TRBJ2-7

CDR3aa: CASSPGVPGNTEAFF
CDR3nt: TGTGCCAGCAGCCCCGGGGTCCCGGGGAACACTGAAGCTTTCTTT
d_gene: .
v_gene: TRBV11-2
abundance: .
j_gene: TRBJ1-1

CDR3aa: CASRPGTGGGTEAFF
CDR3nt: TGTGCCAGCAGACCCGGGACAGGGGGTGGCACTGAAGCTTTCTTT
d_gene: TRBD1
v_gene: TRBV5-4
abundance: .
j_gene: TRBJ1-1

CDR3aa: CAIREGRDTEAFF
CDR3nt: TGTGCCATCAGGGAGGGCAGGGACACTGAGGCTTTCTTT
d_gene: .
v_gene: TRBV10-3
abundance: .
j_gene: TRBJ1-1

CDR3aa: CSAGTGTGGEQYF
CDR3nt: TGCAGTGCTGGGACCGGGACAGGGGGCGAGCAGTACTTC
d_gene: TRBD1
v_gene: TRBV20-1
abundance: few
j_gene: TRBJ2-7

CDR3aa: CSARETGTTNTGELFF
CDR3nt: TGCAGTGCTAGAGAAACCGGGACAACGAACACCGGGGAGCTGTTTTTT
d_gene: .
v_gene: TRBV20-1
abundance: once
j_gene: TRBJ2-2

CDR3aa: CSAATDNSNQPQHF
CDR3nt: TGCAGTGCTGCTACGGATAATAGCAATCAGCCCCAGCATTTT
d_gene: .
v_gene: TRBV20-1
abundance: many
j_gene: TRBJ1-5